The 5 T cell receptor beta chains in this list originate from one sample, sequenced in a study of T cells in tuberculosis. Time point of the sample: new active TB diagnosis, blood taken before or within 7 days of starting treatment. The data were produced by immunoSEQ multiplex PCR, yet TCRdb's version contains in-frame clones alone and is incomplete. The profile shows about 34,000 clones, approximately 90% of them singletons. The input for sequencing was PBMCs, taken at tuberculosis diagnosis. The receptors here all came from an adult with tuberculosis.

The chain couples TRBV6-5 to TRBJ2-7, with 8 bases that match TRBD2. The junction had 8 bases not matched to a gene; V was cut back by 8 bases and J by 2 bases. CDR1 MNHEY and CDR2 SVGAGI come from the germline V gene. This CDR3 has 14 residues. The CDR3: CASEKAGGPYEQYF. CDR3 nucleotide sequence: TGTGCCAGCGAGAAGGCGGGGGGCCCCTACGAGCAGTACTTC.

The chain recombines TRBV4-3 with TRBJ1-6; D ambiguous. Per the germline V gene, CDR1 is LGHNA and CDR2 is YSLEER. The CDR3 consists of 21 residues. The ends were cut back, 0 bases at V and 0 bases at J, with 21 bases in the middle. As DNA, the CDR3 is TGCGCCAGCAGCCAAGACGTATCCTCCCCATTCTACGGCTCCTATAATTCACCCCTCCACTTT. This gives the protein CASSQDVSSPFYGSYNSPLHF.

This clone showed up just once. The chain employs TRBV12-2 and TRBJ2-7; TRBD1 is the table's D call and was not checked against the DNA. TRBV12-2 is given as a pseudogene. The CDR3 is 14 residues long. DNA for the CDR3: TGTGCAAGTCGAGGCCGTGGGCTCTCCTACGAGCAGTACTTC. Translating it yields CASRGRGLSYEQYF.

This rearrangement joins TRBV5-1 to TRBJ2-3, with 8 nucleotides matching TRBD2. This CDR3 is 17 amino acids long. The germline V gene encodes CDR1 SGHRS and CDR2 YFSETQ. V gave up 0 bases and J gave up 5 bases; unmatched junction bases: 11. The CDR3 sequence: CASSLVSAGAGRDTQYF. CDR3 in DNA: TGCGCCAGCAGCTTGGTTTCAGCGGGGGCCGGTAGAGATACGCAGTATTTT.

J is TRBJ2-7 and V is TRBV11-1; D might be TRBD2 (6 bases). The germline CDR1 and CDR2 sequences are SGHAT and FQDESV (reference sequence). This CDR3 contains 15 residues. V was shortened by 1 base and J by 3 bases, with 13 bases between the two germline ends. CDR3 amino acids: CASSLDGMGLYEQYV. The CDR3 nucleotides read TGTGCCAGCAGCTTAGACGGGATGGGACTCTACGAGCAGTACGTC.